The sequence of this T cell receptor (beta chain) was determined in a study of blood T cell repertoires in COVID-19. Study-wide background: The cDNA or gDNA used as material had been derived from T cells, B-cell-depleted T cells, or PBMCs.

Germline CDR1 is SQVTM and CDR2 is ANQGSEA. V lost 6 bases and J lost 4; bases outside the gene matches: 2. This CDR3 comprises 12 residues. Sequencing was performed with immunoSEQ multiplex PCR; in TCRdb, only in-frame clones are kept and a portion is missing. The sample holds some 200,000 clones, 80% to 85% seen once. The TCR sequence derives from a woman at least 80 years old with active or convalescent COVID-19. The sequenced sample consisted of peripheral blood. This chain connects TRBV29-1 to TRBJ1-4; 7 bases are a match to TRBD1. The CDR3 here is CSVTGSNEKLFF. CDR3 coding DNA: TGCAGCGTGACAGGGAGTAATGAAAAACTGTTTTTT.